The rows below give T cell receptor beta chains drawn from one sample of a study of T cell clusters in autoimmune cytopenias. TCRdb reprocessed the multiplex PCR reads; each CDR3 protein has one entry and no DNA is given. The repertoire table contains approximately 6,000 distinct CDR3 sequences. The sequenced sample was peripheral blood. The receptors stem from a human donor with an autoimmune cytopenia or autoimmune hepatitis (not recorded which). Both conserved end residues are part of each CDR3. Fields, in order: V gene, J gene, CDR3 length, clone size, CDR3 protein. Clone size is given for some rows only: seen once, a few or many times, or a class if the clone is expanded.

>TRBV6-5|TRBJ2-2|16|medium-sized
CASSPVQGRITGELFF
>TRBV5-6|TRBJ1-6|17|medium-sized
CASSLTISGGLNSPLHF
>TRBV19|TRBJ1-6|15|medium-sized
CASSDRGKDNSPLHF
>TRBV18|TRBJ1-1|13|medium-sized
CASSPPTDTEAFF
>TRBV5-6|TRBJ2-4|16|-
CASSWGAVGRQNIQYF
>TRBV5-1|TRBJ2-5|16|-
CASSPGLAGGLETQYF
>TRBV24-1|TRBJ2-3|12|medium-sized
CATALESDTQYF
>TRBV12-3/TRBV12-4|TRBJ2-3|15|medium-sized
CASSLGDRFTDTQYF
>TRBV30|TRBJ1-5|14|medium-sized
CAWGIHRDNQPQHF
>TRBV30|TRBJ1-1|14|medium-sized
CAWSTGQGFAEAFF
>TRBV18|TRBJ2-7|18|-
CASTSRGTSGEVSYEQYF
>TRBV19|TRBJ2-5|14|medium-sized
CASSISPQTETQYF
>TRBV27|TRBJ2-1|13|medium-sized
CASSDRGNNEQFF
>TRBV12-3/TRBV12-4|TRBJ1-1|11|-
CASSWTGVAFF
>TRBV7-9|TRBJ2-7|14|medium-sized
CASSPRRGSYEQYF
>TRBV6-5|TRBJ2-1|15|medium-sized
CASSRASGPYNEQFF
>TRBV6-2/TRBV6-3|TRBJ1-3|13|medium-sized
CASRPTERNTIYF
>TRBV15|TRBJ1-6|18|medium-sized
CATSRDRGGFSGNSPLHF
>TRBV6-5|TRBJ2-7|15|medium-sized
CASSYSLAGRDEQYF
>TRBV6-5|TRBJ1-1|14|medium-sized
CASSALMRQGEAFF